The 18 T cell receptor beta chains given below trace back to one sample, sequenced in a study of CD8+CD57+ T cells in acquired aplastic anemia. Genomic DNA was employed as the template in profiling TCR beta VDJ and CDR3. TCRdb re-analysed the reads in MiXCR, keeping a single row per CDR3 protein. This sample has 150,000 to 200,000 distinct CDR3 sequences; nearly 50% occur once, and the top ten carry about 8.8%. Those patients picked for sequencing had displayed CD8+CD57+ cell expansion on flow cytometry. The specimen sequenced was sorted CD4+, CD8+, or CD8+CD57+ T cells (not recorded which) from PBMCs. These receptors all stem from a human donor with aplastic anemia.

This clonotype was picked up a small number of times. The chain combines TRBV4-2 with TRBJ2-3; 8 bases are a match to TRBD1. CDR1 and CDR2 (germline): LGHNA, YNFKEQ. The CDR3 consists of 19 residues. The junction had 17 bases not matched to a gene; V was cut back by 4 bases and J by 2 bases. The chain's CDR3 is CASSPGVTTGQDTTDTQYF. The DNA of the CDR3 is TGTGCCAGCAGCCCCGGCGTGACGACGGGACAGGACACCACAGATACGCAGTATTTT.

The chain joins TRBV24-1 to TRBJ2-1; no clear D. Germline-derived CDR1 and CDR2 are KGHDR and SFDVKD. The CDR3 spans 13 residues. With 6 bases removed from V and 5 bases from J, the gap between germline ends came to 10 bases. The DNA of the CDR3 is TGTGCCACCAGTTCCCCCATCGACAATGAGCAGTTCTTC. The encoded protein is CATSSPIDNEQFF.

The CDR3 DNA follows: TGTGCCAGCGTCCTAGGACAGGGGATACAGCCCCAGCATTTT. It is translated as CASVLGQGIQPQHF. The rearrangement joins TRBV2 to TRBJ1-5; 9 bases match TRBD1. The length of the CDR3 is 14 residues. The V segment lost 8 bases and the J segment 7 bases; nucleotides outside the gene matches: 9. Germline V gives CDR1 SNHLY, CDR2 FYNNEI.

The gene calls are TRBV7-8 and TRBJ1-5; 7 nucleotides line up with TRBD1. The length of the CDR3 is 16 residues. Germline assignment: CDR1 SGHVS and CDR2 FQNEAQ. With 4 bases clipped from V and 0 bases from J, the junction kept 6 bases outside the gene matches. The CDR3 DNA reads as TGTGCCAGCAGCTCCGAGGGGGCACATAGCAATCAGCCCCAGCATTTT. Its translation is CASSSEGAHSNQPQHF.

This clonotype has only a few counts. The chain has TRBV6-1 and TRBJ2-1; TRBD1 is a possible D gene (5 bases). Germline V gives CDR1 MNHNS, CDR2 SASEGT. V lost 6 bases to trimming and J lost 7 bases, with 16 bases between them. This CDR3 region has 14 residues. CDR3 nucleotide sequence: TGTGCCAGCAGGACAGCTATAGATTGGAATGAGCAGTTCTTC. It yields the protein CASRTAIDWNEQFF.

The gene calls are TRBV7-9 and TRBJ1-2; D gene ambiguous. CDR1 and CDR2 (germline): SEHNR, FQNEAQ (reference sequence). V lost 3 bases and J 7 bases, leaving 9 bases between the germline ends. The length of the CDR3 is 12 residues. This CDR3 is CASSLSETGYTF. The CDR3 DNA follows: TGTGCCAGCAGCTTGTCGGAGACTGGCTACACCTTC.

This clonotype has a count of ten or more. The rearrangement links TRBV7-2 to TRBJ2-7; 10 bases map to TRBD2. CDR3 length equals 15 residues. Looked up from germline, CDR1 is SGHTA and CDR2 is FQGNSA. V lost 6 bases, J lost 1 base, and 6 bases stayed unmatched. The CDR3 reads CASRWTSGTSYEQYF. CDR3 nucleotides: TGTGCCAGCAGGTGGACTAGCGGTACTTCCTACGAGCAGTACTTC.

The chain recombines TRBV10-3 with TRBJ2-3, with D uncertain. V was cut by 2 bases and J by 6 bases, with 6 bases left in between. Germline V gives CDR1 ENHRY, CDR2 SYGVKD. The CDR3 sequence is 12 residues long. The CDR3 is CAISEIWDTQYF. CDR3 bases: TGTGCCATCAGTGAGATTTGGGATACGCAGTATTTT.

A few counts support this clonotype. The chain uses TRBV18 and TRBJ2-7; D may be TRBD2 (6 bases). Trimming left V 3 bases short and J 3 bases short, with 18 bases between. CDR3 length: 16 amino acids. Per the germline V gene, CDR1 is KGHSH and CDR2 is LQKENI. The CDR3 sequence: CASSPYTGSDNYEQYF. The CDR3 DNA is TGTGCCAGCTCACCTTACACCGGGAGCGACAACTACGAGCAGTACTTC.

There are many counts of this clonotype. The rearrangement uses TRBV10-3 and TRBJ1-1; D gene ambiguous. CDR1 and CDR2 (germline): ENHRY, SYGVKD. V lost 7 bases to trimming and J lost 3 bases, with 12 bases between them. This CDR3 has 13 amino acids. CDR3 residues: CAITGWLDTEAFF. The CDR3 region has the DNA TGTGCCATCACCGGCTGGTTGGACACTGAAGCTTTCTTT.

The J gene is TRBJ1-6, the V gene TRBV5-1; D gene ambiguous. This CDR3 is built from 13 residues. Germline CDR1 is SGHRS and CDR2 is YFSETQ. The V and J ends lost 4 bases and 8 bases respectively, with 10 bases between them. The CDR3 loop is CASSRGEDSPLHF. The CDR3 DNA is TGCGCCAGCAGCCGTGGGGAAGATTCACCCCTCCACTTT.

This clonotype was counted a few times. The CDR3 DNA is TGTGCCAGCAGCTTAGTTTTCTGGACTAGCGGCCCAAGAATGAACACCGGGGAGCTGTTTTTT. Translated, it gives CASSLVFWTSGPRMNTGELFF. The rearrangement uses TRBV11-1 and TRBJ2-2; TRBD2 agrees at 10 bases. V lost 1 base and J lost 1; bases outside the gene matches: 15. Germline V gene lookup returns CDR1 SGHAT and CDR2 FQDESV (reference sequence). CDR3 length: 21 amino acids. Filled out from reference TRBV11-1 and TRBJ2-2, the complete variable domain reads EAEVAQSPRYKITEKSQAVAFWCDPISGHATLYWYRQILGQGPELLVQFQDESVVDDSQLPKDRFSAERLKGVDSTLKIQPAELGDSAMYLCASSLVFWTSGPRMNTGELFFGEGSRLTVL.

The table lists this clonotype with many counts. The chain employs TRBV6-1 and TRBJ1-5; possible D gene TRBD1, 5 bases. Germline CDR1 and CDR2: MNHNS and SASEGT. Trimming left V 6 bases short and J 0 bases short, with 12 bases between. The CDR3 runs 15 residues. The CDR3 DNA is TGTGCCAGCAGCGCTCAGGGCGTTAGCAATCAGCCCCAGCATTTT. Residues: CASSAQGVSNQPQHF.

This clonotype was recorded at least ten times. The chain combines TRBV7-2 with TRBJ2-7; 7 bases line up with TRBD2. J was trimmed by 7 bases and V by 7 bases; bases with no gene match: 16. Germline CDR1 reads SGHTA; CDR2 reads FQGNSA. The CDR3 loop spans 15 amino acids. CDR3 DNA: TGTGCCAGCAACGTCGCTGCCCTAGACGGGGGGGAGCAGTACTTC. Protein sequence: CASNVAALDGGEQYF.

The chain has TRBV20-1 and TRBJ2-7, with 8 nucleotides matching TRBD2. This CDR3 is built from 12 residues. Trimming at V came to 6 bases and at J to 3 bases, leaving 4 bases not matched to a gene. Germline CDR1 reads DFQATT; CDR2 reads SNEGSKA (reference sequence). The CDR3 region has the DNA TGCAGTGCCAGGGGACTAGTCTACGAGCAGTACTTC. This encodes CSARGLVYEQYF.

This clonotype was counted between two and nine times. The chain couples TRBV7-3 to TRBJ2-5; D might be TRBD2 (5 bases). CDR3 length: 13 amino acids. Germline V gene sequence: CDR1 SGHTA, CDR2 FQGTGA. Trimming stripped 5 bases from V and 5 bases from J, with 12 bases between. This chain's CDR3 is CASSLLTGETQYF. The CDR3 nucleotides are TGTGCCAGCAGCCTCCTCACGGGGGAGACCCAGTACTTC.

This clonotype was picked up many times. This chain uses TRBV14 with TRBJ2-2, with 9 bases fitting TRBD2. The junction had 9 bases not matched to a gene; V was cut back by 4 bases and J by 6 bases. The CDR3 has 16 residues. The germline gives CDR1 SGHDN, CDR2 FVKESK. CDR3 DNA sequence: TGTGCCAGCAGCCTAGTAGCGGGAGATTCGGCCGGGGAGCTGTTTTTT. Protein: CASSLVAGDSAGELFF.

The genes are TRBV11-2 and TRBJ2-3; TRBD1 matches at 10 bases. This CDR3 contains 18 residues. Germline V CDR1 and CDR2: SGHAT, FQNNGV. The ends lost 4 bases at V and 3 bases at J; junction bases unmatched: 13. CDR3 nucleotide sequence: TGTGCCAGCAGCTCCAGATACACCGGGACAGGGGTGACAGATACGCAGTATTTT. It is translated as CASSSRYTGTGVTDTQYF. The whole variable domain, filled in from reference TRBV11-2 and TRBJ2-3, reads EAGVAQSPRYKIIEKRQSVAFWCNPISGHATLYWYQQILGQGPKLLIQFQNNGVVDDSQLPKDRFSAERLKGVDSTLKIQPAKLEDSAVYLCASSSRYTGTGVTDTQYFGPGTRLTVL.